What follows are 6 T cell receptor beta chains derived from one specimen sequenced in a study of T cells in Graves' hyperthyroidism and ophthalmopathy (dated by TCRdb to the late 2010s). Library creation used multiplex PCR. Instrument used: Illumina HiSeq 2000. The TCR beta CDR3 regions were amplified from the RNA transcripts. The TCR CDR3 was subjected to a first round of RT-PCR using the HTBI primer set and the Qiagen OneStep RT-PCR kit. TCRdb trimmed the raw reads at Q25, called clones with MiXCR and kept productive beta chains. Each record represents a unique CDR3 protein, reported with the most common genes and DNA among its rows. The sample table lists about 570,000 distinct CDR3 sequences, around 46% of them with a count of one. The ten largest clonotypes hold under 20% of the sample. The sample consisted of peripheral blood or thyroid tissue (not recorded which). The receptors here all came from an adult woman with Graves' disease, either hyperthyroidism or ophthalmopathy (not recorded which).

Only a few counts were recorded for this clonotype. The CDR3 nucleotides are TGTGCCAGCAGTGGTTCAGGGGGCGCCGCCACCCTCCACTTT. Translating gives CASSGSGGAATLHF. The rearrangement links TRBV25-1 to TRBJ1-6; 8 bases line up with TRBD1. The germline CDR1 and CDR2 sequences are MGHDK and SYGVNS. This CDR3 is built from 14 residues. Losses at the gene ends were 4 bases for V and 14 bases for J; bases not matched to a gene: 10. The variable domain in full, with the rest retrieved from reference TRBV25-1 and TRBJ1-6, is EADIYQTPRYLVIGTGKKITLECSQTMGHDKMYWYQQDPGMELHLIHYSYGVNSTEKGDLSSESTVSRIRTEHFPLTLESARPSHTSQYLCASSGSGGAATLHFGNGTRLTVT.

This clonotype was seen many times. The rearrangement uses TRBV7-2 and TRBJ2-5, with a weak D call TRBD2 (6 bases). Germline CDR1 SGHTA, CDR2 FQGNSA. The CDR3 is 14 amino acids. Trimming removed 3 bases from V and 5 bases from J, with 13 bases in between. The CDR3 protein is CASSFARDSETQYF. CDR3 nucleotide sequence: TGTGCCAGCAGCTTCGCCCGGGACTCGGAGACCCAGTACTTC.

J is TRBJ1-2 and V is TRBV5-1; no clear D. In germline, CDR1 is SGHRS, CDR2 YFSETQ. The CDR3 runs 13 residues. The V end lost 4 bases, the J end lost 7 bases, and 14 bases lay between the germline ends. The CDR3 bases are TGCGCCAGCAGCATCCGAGGTGACCGTGGCTACACCTTC. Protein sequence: CASSIRGDRGYTF.

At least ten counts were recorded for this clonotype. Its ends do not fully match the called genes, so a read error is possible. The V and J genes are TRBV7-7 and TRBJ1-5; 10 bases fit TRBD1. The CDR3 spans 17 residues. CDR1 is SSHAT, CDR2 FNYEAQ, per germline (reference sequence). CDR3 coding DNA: TGTGCTAGCAGCACCCCTACCGGACAGGGGGACAATCAGCCCCAGCATTTT. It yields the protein CASSTPTGQGDNQPQHF. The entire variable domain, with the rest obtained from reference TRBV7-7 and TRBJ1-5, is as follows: GAGVSQSPRYKVTKRGQDVTLRCDPISSHATLYWYQQALGQGPEFLTYFNYEAQPDKSGLPSDRFSAERPEGSISTLTIQRTEQRDSAMYRCASSTPTGQGDNQPQHFGDGTRLSIL.

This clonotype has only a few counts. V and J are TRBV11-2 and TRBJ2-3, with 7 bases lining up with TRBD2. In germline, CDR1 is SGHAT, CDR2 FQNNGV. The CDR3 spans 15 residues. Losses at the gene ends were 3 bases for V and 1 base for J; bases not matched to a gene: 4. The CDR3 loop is CASSFGLAGTDTQYF. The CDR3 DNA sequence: TGTGCCAGCAGCTTTGGGCTAGCGGGCACAGATACGCAGTATTTT. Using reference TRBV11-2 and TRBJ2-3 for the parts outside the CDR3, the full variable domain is EAGVAQSPRYKIIEKRQSVAFWCNPISGHATLYWYQQILGQGPKLLIQFQNNGVVDDSQLPKDRFSAERLKGVDSTLKIQPAKLEDSAVYLCASSFGLAGTDTQYFGPGTRLTVL.

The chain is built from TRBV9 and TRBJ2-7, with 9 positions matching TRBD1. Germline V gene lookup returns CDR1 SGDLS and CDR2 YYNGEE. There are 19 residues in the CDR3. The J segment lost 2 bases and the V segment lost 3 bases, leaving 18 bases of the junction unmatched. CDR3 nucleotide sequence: TGTGCCAGCAGCGCCCACCCAGAAGAGGGACAGGGTTTCCCCTACGAGCAGTACTTC. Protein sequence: CASSAHPEEGQGFPYEQYF.